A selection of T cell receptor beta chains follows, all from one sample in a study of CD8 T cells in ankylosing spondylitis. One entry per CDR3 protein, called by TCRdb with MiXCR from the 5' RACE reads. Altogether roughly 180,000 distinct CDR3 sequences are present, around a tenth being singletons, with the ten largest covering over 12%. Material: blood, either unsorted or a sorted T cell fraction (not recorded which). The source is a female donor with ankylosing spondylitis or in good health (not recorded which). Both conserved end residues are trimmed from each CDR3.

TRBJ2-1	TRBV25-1	ATRWRGPYNEQF
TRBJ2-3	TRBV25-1	ASSESRAGGPRTQY
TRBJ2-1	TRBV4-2	ASSQRTASGDNEQF
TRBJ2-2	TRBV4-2	ASSYPSEHRELF
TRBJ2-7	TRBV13	ASSPGRIAYEQY
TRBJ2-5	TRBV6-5	ATRLGTQY
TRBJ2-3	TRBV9	ASSESGRAADTQY
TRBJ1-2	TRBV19	ASSMGAVYGYT
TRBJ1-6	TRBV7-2	ASKSSYNSPLH
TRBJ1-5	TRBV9	ASSEGGTYQPQH
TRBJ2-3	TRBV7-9	ASSLLTGGDTQY
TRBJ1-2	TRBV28	ASTETEINYGYT
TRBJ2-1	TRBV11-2	ASSQGRYNEQF
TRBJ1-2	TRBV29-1	SVYRIADGYT
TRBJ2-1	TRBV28	ASSLESRGHEQF
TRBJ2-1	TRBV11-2	ASSLGLDPPYNEQF
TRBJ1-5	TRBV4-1	ASSQDPGTGLSNQPQH
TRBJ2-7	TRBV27	ASSLGQGPLYEQY
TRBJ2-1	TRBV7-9	ASSYPGLEYNEQF
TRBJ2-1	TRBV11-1	ASSLGGATSGRAGSYNEQF
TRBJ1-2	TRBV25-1	ASSDTNYGYT
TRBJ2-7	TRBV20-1	SAKTGGNTYEQY
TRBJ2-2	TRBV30	AWTYGAETGELF
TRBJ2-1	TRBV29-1	SVHLRLADRSRDEQF
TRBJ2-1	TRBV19	ASSIVDGEQF
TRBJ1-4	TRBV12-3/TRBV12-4	ASSSTDREEKLF
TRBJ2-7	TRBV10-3	AIRNSGGSYEQY
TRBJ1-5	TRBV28	ASSPSGGGQPQH
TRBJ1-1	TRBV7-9	ASSPQGAIGTEAF
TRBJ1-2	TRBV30	AWLNDDYGYT
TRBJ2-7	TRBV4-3	ASSQAKDPLGYEQY
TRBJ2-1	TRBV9	ASSAVPREEQF
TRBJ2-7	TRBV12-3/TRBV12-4	ASIAGDDTSYEQY
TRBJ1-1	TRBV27	ASSFLGMNTEAF
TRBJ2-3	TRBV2	ASSEDIPTADTQY
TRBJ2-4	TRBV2	ASSGGKHILAKNIQY
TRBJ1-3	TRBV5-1	ASRPDRASGNTIY
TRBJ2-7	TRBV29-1	SVEDGSSYEQY
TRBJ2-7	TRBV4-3	ASSPGTRTDNSYEQY
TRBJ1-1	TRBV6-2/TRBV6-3	ASRGWTGVSEAF
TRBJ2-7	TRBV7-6	ASSPAGQGAYEQY
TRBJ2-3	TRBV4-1	ASSQGRGPTQY
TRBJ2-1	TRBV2	ASSVPGQGAVPSYNEQF
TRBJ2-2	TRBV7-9	ASSYWDQIGELF
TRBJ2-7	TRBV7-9	ASSFIAAGIREQY
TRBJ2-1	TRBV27	ASSLEGLAGLNEQF
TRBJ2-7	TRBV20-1	SARALLAGGREQY
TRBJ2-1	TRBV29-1	SVADSREQF
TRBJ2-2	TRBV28	ASSLNLARELF